This is a list of T cell receptor beta chains from one sample in a study of prognosis after radiotherapy for stage I lung cancer. Each CDR3 protein gets one entry after TCRdb re-called the multiplex PCR reads with MiXCR. The table has over 15,000 distinct CDR3 sequences, about 50% seen once. The sequences come from PBMCs, collected before or after stereotactic body radiation therapy (not recorded which). The origin of the receptors is a donor aged 50 or older with non-small cell lung cancer. Each CDR3 is given with its conserved first and last residue. D genes are given only for firm matches.

TRBV5-1	TRBJ2-3	TRBD2	CASSPLTSGNTDTQYF
TRBV7-9	TRBJ2-3	.	CASSRTDTQYF
TRBV20-1	TRBJ2-7	TRBD1	CSARDWDRVYEQYF
TRBV7-3	TRBJ2-6	.	CAGSLQVAKSGANVLTF
TRBV6-2/TRBV6-3	TRBJ2-2	TRBD1	CASSLTDRGHGELFF
TRBV5-1	TRBJ2-7	TRBD1	CASSLGTGTYEQYF
TRBV12-3/TRBV12-4	TRBJ2-2	.	CASTPGESLGELFF
TRBV6-2/TRBV6-3	TRBJ2-1	TRBD2	CASSTPALAVNEQFF
TRBV12-3/TRBV12-4	TRBJ2-3	TRBD2	CASSRSGNTDTQYF
TRBV28	TRBJ2-5	.	CASSPRTAQETQYF
TRBV4-2	TRBJ2-7	TRBD1	CASSQGTGREQYF
TRBV20-1	TRBJ2-7	.	CSATHGHRIDEQYF
TRBV5-6	TRBJ1-2	.	CASSFNTAGYTF
TRBV5-1	TRBJ2-7	TRBD2	CASSLQTSGPYEQYF
TRBV2	TRBJ2-5	TRBD1	CASTGKGAETKYF
TRBV3-1	TRBJ1-6	.	CASSLRNSPLHF
TRBV20-1	TRBJ2-3	.	CSARARVGTDTQYF
TRBV19	TRBJ1-4	TRBD1	CASSTDDRGKLFF
TRBV12-3/TRBV12-4	TRBJ1-2	TRBD1	CASSRTGGEWYGYTF
TRBV6-5	TRBJ1-6	.	CASSYKVDSPLHF
TRBV5-1	TRBJ1-2	.	CASSLMYGANVYTF
TRBV27	TRBJ1-5	.	CASSLGYNQPQHF
TRBV18	TRBJ2-2	.	CANSPVLRSQWPSAGELFF
TRBV6-1	TRBJ2-6	TRBD1	CASSETPTMTGGESGANVLTF
TRBV30	TRBJ1-2	.	CAWSAWGTGASVYGYTF
TRBV5-6	TRBJ1-5	.	CASSLKNGNQPQHF
TRBV28	TRBJ1-5	TRBD1	CASSYPGQGTSFAQHF
TRBV28	TRBJ2-5	.	CASRVSETQYF
TRBV3-1	TRBJ2-2	TRBD2	CASSQKAGWNTGELFF
TRBV20-1	TRBJ1-3	.	CSAGGGNTIYF
TRBV30	TRBJ1-2	TRBD1	CAWNTGANYGYTF
TRBV27	TRBJ2-1	.	CASKTTGWFDEQFF
TRBV6-2/TRBV6-3	TRBJ2-6	TRBD2	CASIYAGLAGVSAGANVLTF
TRBV5-4	TRBJ2-2	TRBD1	CASSKYQGVGTGELFF
TRBV7-2	TRBJ2-7	.	CASSDRYGSYEQYF
TRBV5-1	TRBJ2-5	.	CASSLGRGETQYF
TRBV20-1	TRBJ2-7	.	CSAYSGISYEQYF
TRBV2	TRBJ2-2	TRBD1	CASRARTGGAGELFF
TRBV3-1	TRBJ1-5	.	CASSQAGRGQPQHF
TRBV12-3/TRBV12-4	TRBJ1-1	TRBD1	CASSQGAEAFF
TRBV27	TRBJ1-6	TRBD1	CASTASDRGRSPLHF
TRBV7-6	TRBJ2-1	TRBD2	CASSFSGGPMGEQFF
TRBV7-2	TRBJ2-1	TRBD2	CASRMTSVSYNEQFF
TRBV6-2/TRBV6-3	TRBJ1-5	.	CASSYLDDYYTQPQHF
TRBV2	TRBJ1-2	.	CASSETGNYGYTF
TRBV6-2/TRBV6-3	TRBJ2-7	TRBD2	CASSDGLNLSGRRKQYF
TRBV6-1	TRBJ2-1	.	CASSPQGLEQFF
TRBV15	TRBJ2-7	TRBD1	CATGTGTYEQYF
TRBV11-3	TRBJ2-3	TRBD2	CASSPRLAGTDTQYF
TRBV12-3/TRBV12-4	TRBJ2-7	TRBD1	CASSLAVQGDEQYF
TRBV19	TRBJ1-5	.	CASSTDQYQPQHF